This TCR beta chain originates from a study of blood T cells in healthy people across ages. Study conclusions and caveats: Whereas aged donors had fewer naive CD4+ cells, long-lived donors had more of them and higher diversity.

This clonotype was seen many times. The target antigen is unknown. A sample-barcoded 5' primer and a J-beta primer mix were used in a second PCR of about 7 to 12 cycles. MiXCR was run by TCRdb on the 5' RACE reads, yielding one entry per CDR3 protein. Here the sample spans about 1.4 million distinct CDR3 sequences, around 55% being singletons. The CDR3 has 13 amino acids. Germline loops: CDR1 LGHDT, CDR2 YNNKEL (reference sequence). The V and J ends lost 4 bases and 2 bases, in that order; junction bases with no gene match: 1. The rearrangement joins TRBV3-1 to TRBJ2-5, with 7 bases that match TRBD1. Material for sequencing was blood. This clonotype originated in a man aged 18 to 35 in good health. DNA for the CDR3: TGTGCCAGCAGCCGGGGACAGCAAGAGACCCAGTACTTC. Translating gives CASSRGQQETQYF.